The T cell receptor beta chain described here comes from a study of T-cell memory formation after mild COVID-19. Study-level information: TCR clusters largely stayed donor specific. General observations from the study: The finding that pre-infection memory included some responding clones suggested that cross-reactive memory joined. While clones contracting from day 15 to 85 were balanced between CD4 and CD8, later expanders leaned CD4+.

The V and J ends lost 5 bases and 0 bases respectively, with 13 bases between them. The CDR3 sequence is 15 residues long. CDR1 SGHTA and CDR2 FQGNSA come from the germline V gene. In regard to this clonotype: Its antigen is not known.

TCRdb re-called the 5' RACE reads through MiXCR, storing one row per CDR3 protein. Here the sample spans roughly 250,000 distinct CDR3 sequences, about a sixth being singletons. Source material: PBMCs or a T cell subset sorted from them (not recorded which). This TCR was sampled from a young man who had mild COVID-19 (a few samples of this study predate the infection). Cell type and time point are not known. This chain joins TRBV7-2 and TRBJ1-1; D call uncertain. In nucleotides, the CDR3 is TGTGCCAGCAGCACCCATGGGAGCATGAACACTGAAGCTTTCTTT. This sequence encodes CASSTHGSMNTEAFF. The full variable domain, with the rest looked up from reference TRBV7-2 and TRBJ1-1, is GAGVSQSPSNKVTEKGKDVELRCDPISGHTALYWYRQSLGQGLEFLIYFQGNSAPDKSGLPSDRFSAERTGGSVSTLTIQRTQQEDSAVYLCASSTHGSMNTEAFFGQGTRLTVV.